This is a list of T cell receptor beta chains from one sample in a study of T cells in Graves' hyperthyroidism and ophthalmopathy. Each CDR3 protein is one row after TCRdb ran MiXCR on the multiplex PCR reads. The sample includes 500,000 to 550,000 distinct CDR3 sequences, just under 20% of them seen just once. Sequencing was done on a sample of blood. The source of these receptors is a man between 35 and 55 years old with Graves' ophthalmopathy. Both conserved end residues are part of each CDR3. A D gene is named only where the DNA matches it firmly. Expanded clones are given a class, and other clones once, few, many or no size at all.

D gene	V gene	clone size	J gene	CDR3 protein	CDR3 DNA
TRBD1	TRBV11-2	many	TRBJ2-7	CASSLPGQPYEQYF	TGTGCCAGCAGCCTGCCGGGACAGCCCTACGAGCAGTACTTC
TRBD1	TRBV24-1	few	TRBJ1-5	CATSDFGQAINQPQHF	TGTGCCACCAGTGATTTCGGACAGGCGATCAATCAGCCCCAGCATTTT
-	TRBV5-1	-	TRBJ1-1	CASSSQVRATEAFF	TGCGCCAGCAGCTCACAGGTTCGGGCCACTGAAGCTTTCTTT
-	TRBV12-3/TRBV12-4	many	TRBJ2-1	CASSFSGSYNEQFF	TGTGCCAGCAGTTTCAGCGGATCCTACAATGAGCAGTTCTTC
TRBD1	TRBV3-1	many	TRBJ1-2	CASSPDRDRLRGYTF	TGTGCCAGCAGCCCCGACCGGGACAGGTTGAGGGGCTACACCTTC
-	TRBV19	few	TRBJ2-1	CASSISRGTRRNLNEQFF	TGTGCCAGTAGTATCAGTCGGGGAACTCGTAGGAACCTCAATGAGCAGTTCTTC
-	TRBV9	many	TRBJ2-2	CASSPGSRGNTGELFF	TGTGCCAGCAGCCCCGGGAGCAGGGGGAACACCGGGGAGCTGTTTTTT
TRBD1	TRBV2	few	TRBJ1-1	CASSDSGTDMNTEAFF	TGTGCCAGCAGTGATTCAGGGACAGACATGAACACTGAAGCTTTCTTT
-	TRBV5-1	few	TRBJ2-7	CASRKEPSYEQYF	TGCGCCAGCAGAAAAGAACCCTCCTACGAGCAGTACTTC
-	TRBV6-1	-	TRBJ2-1	CATRGWESKYNEQFF	TGTGCCACTAGAGGGTGGGAGAGTAAGTACAATGAGCAGTTCTTC
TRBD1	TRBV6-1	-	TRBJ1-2	CASHRQGHGYTF	TGTGCCAGCCATCGACAGGGACATGGCTACACCTTC
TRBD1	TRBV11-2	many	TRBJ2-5	CASSVDPGTGLQETQYF	TGTGCCAGCAGCGTCGACCCTGGGACAGGGTTACAAGAGACCCAGTACTTC
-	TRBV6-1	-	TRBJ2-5	CASSERSGAGETQYF	TGTGCCAGCAGTGAACGATCAGGGGCCGGTGAGACCCAGTACTTC
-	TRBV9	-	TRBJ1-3	CASSVADYTGNTIYF	TGTGCCAGCAGCGTAGCTGATTACACTGGAAACACCATATATTTT
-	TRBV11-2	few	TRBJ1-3	CASSLEGSYSGNTIYF	TGTGCCAGCAGCTTAGAAGGTTCCTACTCTGGAAACACCATATATTTT
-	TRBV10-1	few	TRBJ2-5	CASSPNLGETQYF	TGCGCCAGCAGCCCGAACCTCGGAGAGACCCAGTACTTC
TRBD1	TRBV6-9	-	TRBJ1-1	CASSSRQGALNTEAFF	TGTGCCAGCAGTTCACGACAGGGGGCCCTGAACACTGAAGCTTTCTTT
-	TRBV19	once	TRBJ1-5	CASSNPPGPQHF	TGTGCCAGTAGCAACCCTCCGGGGCCCCAGCATTTT
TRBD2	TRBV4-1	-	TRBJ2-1	CASSHTGLASSYNEQFF	TGCGCCAGCAGCCATACCGGACTAGCGAGCTCCTACAATGAGCAGTTCTTC
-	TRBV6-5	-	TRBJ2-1	CASSYSVGGRAYNEQFF	TGTGCCAGCAGTTACTCAGTAGGAGGGAGAGCATACAATGAGCAGTTCTTC
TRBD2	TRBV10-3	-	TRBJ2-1	CAISESILAGGYNEQFF	TGTGCCATCAGTGAGTCTATACTAGCGGGGGGCTACAATGAGCAGTTCTTC
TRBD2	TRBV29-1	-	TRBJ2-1	CSVIPGGSSYNEQFF	TGCAGCGTCATCCCTGGCGGGAGCTCCTACAATGAGCAGTTCTTC
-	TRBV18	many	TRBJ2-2	CASSPRDTGELFF	TGTGCCAGCTCACCACGAGACACCGGGGAGCTGTTTTTT
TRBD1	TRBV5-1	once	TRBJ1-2	CASSQGQNYGCTF	TGCGCCAGCAGCCAGGGACAGAACTATGGCTGCACCTTC
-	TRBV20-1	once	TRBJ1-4	CSAREDWDEKLFF	TGCAGTGCTAGAGAAGATTGGGATGAAAAACTGTTTTTT
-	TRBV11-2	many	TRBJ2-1	CASSFGAVSNEQFF	TGTGCCAGCAGCTTCGGGGCAGTATCGAATGAGCAGTTCTTC
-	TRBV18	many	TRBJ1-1	CASSSIPQNTEAFF	TGTGCCAGCTCATCAATACCCCAGAACACTGAAGCTTTCTTT
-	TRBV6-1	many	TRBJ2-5	CASMAGQGETQYF	TGTGCCAGCATGGCGGGACAAGGGGAGACCCAGTACTTC
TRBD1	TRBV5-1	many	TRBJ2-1	CASRSEGASEQFF	TGCGCCAGCAGGAGTGAGGGGGCGAGTGAGCAGTTCTTC